This entry lists 3 T cell receptor beta chains sequenced from one sample in a study of T cells in Graves' hyperthyroidism and ophthalmopathy. RNA transcripts served as the template for amplifying TCR beta CDR3 regions. HTBI primers drove first-round RT-PCR of the TCR CDR3. MiXCR, applied by TCRdb to the multiplex PCR reads, yields one record per CDR3 protein. Of about 380,000 distinct CDR3 sequences listed, roughly 20% are singletons. The sequenced material came from blood. The receptors here all came from a young man with Graves' ophthalmopathy.

This clonotype was observed many times. This rearrangement joins TRBV11-2 to TRBJ2-7; 7 bases match TRBD1. The CDR3 has 14 amino acids. Germline CDR1 is SGHAT and CDR2 is FQNNGV. V shed 1 base and J 5 bases; nucleotides not matched to a gene: 5. CDR3 DNA: TGTGCCAGCAGCTTAGGGACAGGCCGAAACGAGCAGTACTTC. Translated: CASSLGTGRNEQYF.

This clonotype was seen only a few times. The chain employs TRBV2 and TRBJ2-5; perhaps TRBD2 as D (6 bases). Germline CDR1 reads SNHLY; CDR2 reads FYNNEI. The V gene lost 7 bases and the J gene lost 2 bases, with 11 bases spanning the gap. The CDR3 is made up of 13 amino acids. CDR3 DNA: TGTGCCAGCACCGGAGGGAGACAAGAGACCCAGTACTTC. Translating it yields CASTGGRQETQYF.

This clonotype was counted ten times or more. V is TRBV7-2 and J is TRBJ2-5, with TRBD2 matching over 9 bases. Looked up from germline, CDR1 is SGHTA and CDR2 is FQGNSA. CDR3 length: 18 residues. V shed 5 bases, J shed 3 bases, and the junction held 16 bases outside the gene matches. CDR3 nucleotide sequence: TGTGCCAGCAGCCCCTGGGCTAGCGGGGATATTGTCGAAGAGACCCAGTACTTC. Amino acids: CASSPWASGDIVEETQYF.